These 32 T cell receptor beta chains came from one sample sequenced in a study of cytomegalovirus exposure and HLA in healthy donors. PCR primers comprised 60 Vbeta and 13 Jbeta primers. Sequenced by immunoSEQ multiplex PCR; TCRdb stores in-frame clones only, minus some. The table has some 40,000 clones, 45% to 55% seen once; the top ten hold less than 7%. The sequenced sample was PBMCs. The receptors shown here come from a middle-aged woman in good health and CMV-seropositive.

J is TRBJ2-2 and V is TRBV7-2; TRBD2 might be the D (6 bases). Per germline, CDR1 SGHTA and CDR2 FQGNSA. This CDR3 has 13 residues. The V end lost 5 bases, the J end lost 3 bases, and 7 bases lay between the germline ends. The CDR3 region is CASSRDYTGELFF. The CDR3 DNA reads TGTGCCAGCAGCCGGGACTACACCGGGGAGCTGTTTTTT.

V gene TRBV7-9 combines with J gene TRBJ2-3; 7 nucleotides align to TRBD2. CDR3 length equals 16 residues. From germline, CDR1 is SEHNR and CDR2 FQNEAQ (reference sequence). V was clipped by 3 bases and J by 1 base; unmatched bases: 7. The CDR3 coding sequence is TGTGCCAGCAGCTTGATGGGCGGGGGAGGCACAGATACGCAGTATTTT. It is translated as CASSLMGGGGTDTQYF.

This clone was seen only once. J is TRBJ2-2 and V is TRBV5-3, with 8 bases that match TRBD2. TRBV5-3 is filed as an ORF, its function uncertain. This CDR3 has 20 amino acids. V trimming: 4 bases; J trimming: 0 bases; junction bases outside the gene matches: 17. CDR3 in DNA: TGTGCCAGAAGCGCCAAGGGGGTATGGCGGGGGGTCCCGAACACCGGGGAGCTGTTTTTT. This gives the protein CARSAKGVWRGVPNTGELFF.

J is TRBJ1-1 and V is TRBV7-8; no definite D call. CDR1 is SGHVS, CDR2 FQNEAQ, per germline. With 5 bases removed from V and 4 bases from J, the gap between germline ends came to 11 bases. The CDR3 runs to 13 residues. CDR3 region: CASSRTVLTEAFF. As DNA, the CDR3 is TGTGCCAGCAGCCGGACTGTTCTCACTGAAGCTTTCTTT.

This clone was counted a few times. The rearrangement links TRBV28 to TRBJ2-7, with D maybe TRBD1 (5 bases). Trimming removed 10 bases from V and 0 bases from J, with 16 bases in between. The CDR3 spans 14 residues. CDR1 is MDHEN, CDR2 SYDVKM, per germline. The CDR3 spells CAIIKAGNSYEQYF. DNA for the CDR3: TGTGCCATCATTAAGGCAGGGAACTCCTACGAGCAGTACTTC.

The gene calls are TRBV11-2 and TRBJ2-4; tentatively, D is TRBD1 (5 bases). Per the germline V gene, CDR1 is SGHAT and CDR2 is FQNNGV. V was cut by 8 bases and J by 2 bases, with 16 bases left in between. The CDR3 is made up of 15 amino acids. CDR3 nucleotides: TGTGCCAGCCACGCGATAAGGGGATCCAAAAACATTCAGTACTTC. This encodes CASHAIRGSKNIQYF.

The chain joins TRBV6-5 to TRBJ1-2, with a weak D call TRBD1 (5 bases). Trimming shortened V by 0 bases and J by 1 base, and 9 bases separated the two germline ends. CDR3 length: 15 amino acids. Germline V gene lookup returns CDR1 MNHEY and CDR2 SVGAGI. The chain's CDR3 is CASSYSWGFNYGYTF. CDR3 coding DNA: TGTGCCAGCAGTTACTCTTGGGGCTTTAACTATGGCTACACCTTC.

The gene calls are TRBV5-3 and TRBJ1-2, with 8 bases lining up with TRBD1. TRBV5-3 is an ORF for which the function is uncertain. The CDR3 is 13 residues long. Trimming at V came to 3 bases and at J to 6 bases, leaving 4 bases not matched to a gene. CDR3 loop: CARSWTGNNGYTF. The CDR3 DNA reads TGTGCCAGAAGCTGGACAGGGAATAATGGCTACACCTTC.

The rearrangement uses TRBV7-6 and TRBJ1-6; D call uncertain. CDR1 is SGHVS, CDR2 FNYEAQ, per germline. The CDR3 sequence is 14 residues long. V was shortened by 1 base and J by 7 bases, with 8 bases between the two germline ends. This CDR3 is CASSLGEENSPLHF. The CDR3 DNA is TGTGCCAGCAGCTTAGGAGAGGAAAATTCACCCCTCCACTTT.

This clone was detected a few times. The J gene is TRBJ2-5, the V gene TRBV11-3; the match to TRBD2 covers 7 bases. V lost 3 bases and J lost 1; bases outside the gene matches: 5. Germline lookup yields CDR1 SGHNT and CDR2 YENEEA. There are 15 residues in the CDR3. This CDR3 is CASSLGRGVQETQYF. In nucleotides, the CDR3 is TGTGCCAGCAGCTTGGGTCGGGGGGTCCAAGAGACCCAGTACTTC.

This chain connects TRBV6-1 to TRBJ2-5; 10 bases are shared with TRBD2. Trimming cost V 6 bases and J 9 bases; bases outside gene matches: 10. Germline V gene data show CDR1 as MNHNS and CDR2 as SASEGT. The CDR3 has 14 amino acids. The CDR3 coding sequence is TGTGCCAGCAGGTTTCTAGCGGGGGAAAACCCCCAGTACTTC. Its protein is CASRFLAGENPQYF.

The chain links TRBV6-6 to TRBJ2-1, with D possibly being TRBD1 (5 bases). V was trimmed by 8 bases and J by 8 bases, leaving 22 bases between them. The CDR3 runs to 15 residues. CDR1 is MNHNY and CDR2 is SVGAGI in the germline V gene (reference sequence). CDR3 bases: TGTGCCAGCTCGGACACATCCCTTGGGGATTATGAGCAGTTCTTC. It codes for CASSDTSLGDYEQFF.

The rearrangement uses TRBV5-1 and TRBJ2-3; 14 bases align to TRBD2. The germline V gene encodes CDR1 SGHRS and CDR2 YFSETQ. V was pared by 4 bases and J by 6 bases, with 10 bases of the junction left unmatched. The CDR3 runs 17 residues. This CDR3 reads CASSAGLAGVESDTQYF. The CDR3 region has the DNA TGCGCCAGCAGCGCGGGACTAGCGGGGGTTGAGTCCGATACGCAGTATTTT.

This clone was detected only a few times. The V and J genes are TRBV7-2 and TRBJ2-5; 7 bases fit TRBD2. The germline V gene has CDR1 SGHTA and CDR2 FQGNSA. The CDR3 is 15 residues long. The ends lost 1 base at V and 5 bases at J; junction bases unmatched: 7. CDR3 loop: CASSLGGGLKETQYF. As DNA, the CDR3 is TGTGCCAGCAGCTTAGGGGGGGGACTAAAGGAGACCCAGTACTTC.

The V call is TRBV6-5, the J call TRBJ2-7; 7 positions agree with TRBD1. Per the germline V gene, CDR1 is MNHEY and CDR2 is SVGAGI. The V and J ends lost 3 bases and 5 bases, in that order; junction bases with no gene match: 4. The CDR3 is 13 amino acids. CDR3 region: CASSYEGAHEQYF. The CDR3 bases are TGTGCCAGCAGTTATGAGGGGGCACACGAGCAGTACTTC.

The CDR3 region is CASSLTGNSGANVLTF. In DNA, the CDR3 is TGCGCCAGCAGCTTGACAGGGAACTCTGGGGCCAACGTCCTGACTTTC. The rearrangement uses TRBV5-1 and TRBJ2-6; weak D call: TRBD1 (6 bases). Trimming removed 1 base from V and 0 bases from J, with 8 bases in between. Germline-derived CDR1 and CDR2 are SGHRS and YFSETQ. The CDR3 has 16 amino acids.

With regard to this clone: Other DNA sequences in the same sample also yield this CDR3. The gene calls are TRBV5-1 and TRBJ1-1, with D possibly matching TRBD1 (5 bases). With 1 base removed from V and 4 bases from J, the gap between germline ends came to 8 bases. The CDR3 contains 13 residues. Germline loops: CDR1 SGHRS, CDR2 YFSETQ. CDR3 nucleotides: TGCGCCAGCAGCTTGCTTGGGGCCACTGAAGCTTTCTTT. Residues: CASSLLGATEAFF. The variable domain in full, completed from reference TRBV5-1 and TRBJ1-1, reads KAGVTQTPRYLIKTRGQQVTLSCSPISGHRSVSWYQQTPGQGLQFLFEYFSETQRNKGNFPGRFSGRQFSNSRSEMNVSTLELGDSALYLCASSLLGATEAFFGQGTRLTVV.

The gene calls are TRBV2 and TRBJ2-7; weak D call: TRBD1 (6 bases). V was trimmed by 1 base and J by 4 bases, leaving 14 bases between them. The CDR3 runs to 15 residues. The germline V gene has CDR1 SNHLY and CDR2 FYNNEI. The CDR3 spells CASSEVRGASYEQYF. The CDR3 DNA follows: TGTGCCAGCAGTGAAGTCAGGGGTGCATCTTACGAGCAGTACTTC.

This clone was counted a few times. This chain uses TRBV15 with TRBJ1-4; D gene uncertain. This CDR3 contains 16 residues. Trimming took off 3 bases at V and 5 bases at J, with 16 bases between the two ends. Germline V gene data show CDR1 as LNHNV and CDR2 as YYDKDF (reference sequence). The CDR3 loop reads CATSRGLDRENEKLFF. CDR3 sequence (DNA): TGTGCCACCAGCAGGGGATTAGACCGGGAAAATGAAAAACTGTTTTTT.

V is TRBV6-5 and J is TRBJ2-5, with D unresolved. This CDR3 is built from 13 residues. Trimming stripped 2 bases from V and 10 bases from J, with 14 bases between. The germline gives CDR1 MNHEY, CDR2 SVGAGI. CDR3 DNA: TGTGCCAGCAGTTACCCGCCTAGAGAGGTCCAGTACTTC. Its protein is CASSYPPREVQYF.

CDR3 region: CASSQTGAANNNYGYTF. The CDR3 coding sequence is TGTGCCAGCAGCCAAACAGGGGCTGCTAATAATAACTATGGCTACACCTTC. The genes are TRBV7-9 and TRBJ1-2; 7 nucleotides agree with TRBD1. Germline CDR1 reads SEHNR; CDR2 reads FQNEAQ (reference sequence). This CDR3 comprises 17 residues. V shed 5 bases and J 1 base; nucleotides not matched to a gene: 13.

In DNA form, the CDR3 reads TGCGCCAGCAGCAAATCCCTAGCGGGGGGGAGCACAGATACGCAGTATTTT. Translation gives CASSKSLAGGSTDTQYF. This chain connects TRBV5-1 to TRBJ2-3; 12 bases agree with TRBD2. The CDR3 consists of 17 residues. The trim removed 4 bases at V and 0 bases at J, leaving 6 bases unmatched. The V gene's germline CDR1 is SGHRS and CDR2 YFSETQ.

This clone has a handful of counts. The chain carries TRBV27 and TRBJ1-1, with a tentative D call TRBD1 (6 bases). The CDR3 covers 13 residues. V dropped 8 bases and J dropped 7 bases, with 17 bases sitting between them. Germline V CDR1 and CDR2: MNHEY, SMNVEV (reference sequence). The chain's CDR3 is CASAMQGPNEAFF. CDR3 sequence (DNA): TGTGCCAGCGCTATGCAGGGGCCCAATGAAGCTTTCTTT.

This clone was picked up one time. The chain uses TRBV10-3 and TRBJ2-2, with 9 positions matching TRBD1. Germline V gene lookup returns CDR1 ENHRY and CDR2 SYGVKD. V gave up 3 bases and J gave up 2 bases; unmatched junction bases: 13. The CDR3 runs to 19 residues. The CDR3 DNA sequence: TGTGCCATCAGTGAAGTGGGACAGGGCTTTCATATAAACACCGGGGAGCTGTTTTTT. It encodes CAISEVGQGFHINTGELFF.

This clone was detected only a few times. This chain connects TRBV5-6 to TRBJ2-1, with 9 bases that match TRBD1. V dropped 4 bases and J dropped 8; count of bases not matched to a gene: 4. The CDR3 has 13 amino acids. Germline-derived CDR1 and CDR2 are SGHDT and YYEEEE. The CDR3 is CASSDGTGYEQFF. For the CDR3, the DNA is TGTGCCAGCAGCGACGGGACAGGGTATGAGCAGTTCTTC.

This chain connects TRBV6-5 to TRBJ1-2; 9 bases are shared with TRBD1. Germline CDR1 and CDR2: MNHEY and SVGAGI. The J segment lost 5 bases and the V segment lost 2 bases, leaving 9 bases of the junction unmatched. This CDR3 is built from 16 residues. This CDR3 reads CASSYGTGQGKYGYTF. The CDR3 nucleotides read TGTGCCAGCAGTTACGGAACGGGACAGGGAAAATATGGCTACACCTTC.

This sequence joins TRBV30 and TRBJ2-7; 11 nucleotides match TRBD1. Germline V gene lookup returns CDR1 GTSNPN and CDR2 SVGIG (reference sequence). The CDR3 has 14 amino acids. Germline trimming cut 8 bases from V and 2 bases from J; bases unmatched to any gene: 8. The CDR3 DNA reads as TGTGCCCTGTGGCCGGGACAGGGGGCCTACGAGCAGTACTTC. This gives the protein CALWPGQGAYEQYF.

The table lists this clone with a few counts. At one end the junction does not follow the germline gene, possibly because of a read error. The chain links TRBV23-1 to TRBJ2-7, with a tentative D call TRBD1 (5 bases). TRBV23-1 is an ORF for which the function is uncertain. This CDR3 region has 13 residues. In nucleotides, the CDR3 is TGCGCCAGCAGTAAATCGACAGATAACGAGCAGTACTTC. It specifies CASSKSTDNEQYF.

The sample holds a few counts of this clone. The V gene is TRBV2, the J gene TRBJ2-2; 7 nucleotides agree with TRBD1. V dropped 6 bases and J dropped 0; count of bases not matched to a gene: 1. Germline CDR1 SNHLY, CDR2 FYNNEI. The CDR3 runs 14 residues. The CDR3 spells CASRTGSNTGELFF. The CDR3 DNA reads as TGTGCCAGCAGGACAGGGTCGAACACCGGGGAGCTGTTTTTT.

The rearrangement links TRBV27 to TRBJ1-2; D is ambiguous. Trimming took off 7 bases at V and 3 bases at J, with 12 bases between the two ends. This CDR3 comprises 13 residues. The V gene's germline CDR1 is MNHEY and CDR2 SMNVEV (reference sequence). In DNA, the CDR3 is TGTGCCAGCACCCCGGGATCCTACTATGGCTACACCTTC. Translation gives CASTPGSYYGYTF.

This clone was seen only once. This sequence joins TRBV29-1 and TRBJ1-1; D not resolved. Trimming took off 7 bases at V and 3 bases at J, with 15 bases between the two ends. The CDR3 runs 13 residues. Germline V gene lookup returns CDR1 SQVTM and CDR2 ANQGSEA. The CDR3 nucleotides read TGCAGCGCAAAGGAGGGTTTGGACACTGAAGCTTTCTTT. Translating gives CSAKEGLDTEAFF.

This chain links TRBV5-4 with TRBJ2-3, with D hard to call. The V end lost 1 base, the J end lost 3 bases, and 12 bases lay between the germline ends. Looked up from germline, CDR1 is SGHNT and CDR2 is YYREEE (reference sequence). The CDR3 covers 15 residues. CDR3 protein: CASSLPPTETDTQYF. The CDR3 DNA reads as TGTGCCAGCAGCTTGCCCCCGACGGAGACAGATACGCAGTATTTT.